The rows below give T cell receptor beta chains drawn from one sample of a study of identical twins. Via MiXCR, TCRdb re-called the 5' RACE reads, giving one row per CDR3 protein. The sample yields approximately 260,000 distinct CDR3 sequences, roughly 8.7% seen once. These data also formed part of another study, on yellow fever vaccine responses in identical twins.

The source material was CD8+ T cells sorted from blood. The receptors shown here come from a woman younger than 30 in good health. The CDR3 runs from the conserved cysteine through the conserved F or W. Each record gives: D gene, clone size, V gene, J gene, CDR3 protein, CDR3 DNA. D genes are given only for firm matches. Clone sizes are given selectively: once, few, many, or a class where the clone is expanded.

>-|many|TRBV12-3/TRBV12-4|TRBJ2-2
CASRPFTGELFF
TGTGCCAGCAGACCCTTCACGGGGGAGCTGTTTTTT
>TRBD2|many|TRBV24-1|TRBJ2-1
CATSDFSGGAYNEQFF
TGTGCCACCAGTGATTTCAGCGGGGGGGCCTACAATGAGCAGTTCTTC
>TRBD2|-|TRBV30|TRBJ2-7
CAWSTSGAYEQYF
TGTGCCTGGAGCACCAGCGGGGCCTACGAGCAGTACTTC
>-|many|TRBV7-9|TRBJ1-4
CASTQGRYNEKLFF
TGTGCCAGCACCCAGGGACGGTACAATGAAAAACTGTTTTTT
>TRBD1|few|TRBV10-2|TRBJ1-2
CASSTGGVYGYTF
TGCGCCAGCTCAACAGGGGGGGTCTATGGCTACACCTTC
>-|many|TRBV20-1|TRBJ2-7
CSATRTNSYEQYF
TGCAGTGCTACTAGAACAAACTCCTACGAGCAGTACTTC
>-|many|TRBV5-6|TRBJ2-7
CASSFGGPQLF
TGTGCCAGCAGCTTTGGGGGACCTCAGCTCTTC
>TRBD1|-|TRBV20-1|TRBJ2-5
CSARTGTGSEETQYF
TGCAGTGCTAGAACCGGGACAGGGTCCGAAGAGACCCAGTACTTC
>-|few|TRBV2|TRBJ2-2
CASSPDLNTGELFF
TGTGCCAGCAGCCCCGACTTGAACACCGGGGAGCTGTTTTTT
>-|many|TRBV4-3|TRBJ1-6
CASSQDRGSFSPLHF
TGCGCCAGCAGCCAAGACAGGGGCTCCTTCTCACCCCTCCACTTT
>TRBD1|-|TRBV28|TRBJ2-7
CASRFRLGQVNYEQYF
TGTGCCAGCAGGTTTCGGCTCGGACAGGTGAACTACGAGCAGTACTTC
>-|few|TRBV6-1|TRBJ2-2
CASREENTGELFF
TGTGCCAGCAGGGAAGAAAACACCGGGGAGCTGTTTTTT
>-|-|TRBV5-6|TRBJ2-1
CASSLFVGTQQFF
TGTGCCAGCAGCTTATTTGTTGGGACTCAACAGTTCTTC
>TRBD1|-|TRBV7-9|TRBJ2-5
CASSALGQEKQETQYF
TGTGCCAGCAGCGCCCTGGGACAGGAAAAGCAAGAGACCCAGTACTTC
>TRBD1|few|TRBV28|TRBJ2-3
CASRFLQTGITDTQYF
TGTGCCAGCAGGTTCCTCCAGACAGGGATCACAGATACGCAGTATTTT
>-|many|TRBV6-2/TRBV6-3|TRBJ2-2
CASSHRDFTGELFF
TGTGCCAGCAGTCATAGGGATTTCACCGGGGAGCTGTTTTTT
>TRBD1|many|TRBV29-1|TRBJ2-1
CSVVNPTGQGNNEQFF
TGCAGCGTTGTAAACCCCACTGGACAGGGAAACAATGAGCAGTTCTTC
>TRBD2|few|TRBV7-2|TRBJ2-2
CASSAASGRGTGELFF
TGTGCCAGCAGCGCAGCTAGCGGGAGGGGCACCGGGGAGCTGTTTTTT